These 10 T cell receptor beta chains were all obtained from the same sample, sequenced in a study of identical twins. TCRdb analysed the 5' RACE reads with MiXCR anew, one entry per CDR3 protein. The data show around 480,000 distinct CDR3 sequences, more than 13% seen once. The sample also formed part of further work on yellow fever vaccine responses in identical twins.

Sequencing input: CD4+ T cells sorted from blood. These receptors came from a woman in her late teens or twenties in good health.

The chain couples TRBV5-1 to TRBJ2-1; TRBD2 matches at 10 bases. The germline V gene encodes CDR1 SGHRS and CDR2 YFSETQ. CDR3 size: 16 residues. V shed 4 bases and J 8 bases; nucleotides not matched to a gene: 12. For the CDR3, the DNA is TGCGCCAGCAGCATAGGACTAGCGGTGGGGAGAGATGAGCAGTTCTTC. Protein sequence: CASSIGLAVGRDEQFF.

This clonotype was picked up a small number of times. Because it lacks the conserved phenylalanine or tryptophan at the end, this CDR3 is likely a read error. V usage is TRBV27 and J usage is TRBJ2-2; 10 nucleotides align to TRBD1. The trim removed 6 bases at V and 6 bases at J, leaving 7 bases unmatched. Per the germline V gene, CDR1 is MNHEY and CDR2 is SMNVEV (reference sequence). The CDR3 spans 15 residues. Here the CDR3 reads CASSPGQGLPGELFS. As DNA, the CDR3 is TGTGCCAGCAGCCCGGGACAGGGGCTTCCCGGGGAGCTGTTTTCT.

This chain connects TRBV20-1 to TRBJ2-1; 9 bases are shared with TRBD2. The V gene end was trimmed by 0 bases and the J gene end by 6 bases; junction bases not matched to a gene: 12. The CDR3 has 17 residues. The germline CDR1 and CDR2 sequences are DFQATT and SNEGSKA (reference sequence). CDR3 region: CSARDRQTSGRVNEQFF. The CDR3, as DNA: TGCAGTGCTAGAGACCGCCAGACTAGCGGACGTGTCAATGAGCAGTTCTTC.

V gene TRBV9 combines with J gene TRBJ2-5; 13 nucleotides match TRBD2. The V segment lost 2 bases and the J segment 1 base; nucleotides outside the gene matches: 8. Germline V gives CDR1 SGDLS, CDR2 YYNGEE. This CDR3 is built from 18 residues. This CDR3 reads CASSVQAGTSGIQETQYF. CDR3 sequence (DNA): TGTGCCAGCAGCGTCCAAGCAGGGACTAGCGGGATCCAAGAGACCCAGTACTTC.

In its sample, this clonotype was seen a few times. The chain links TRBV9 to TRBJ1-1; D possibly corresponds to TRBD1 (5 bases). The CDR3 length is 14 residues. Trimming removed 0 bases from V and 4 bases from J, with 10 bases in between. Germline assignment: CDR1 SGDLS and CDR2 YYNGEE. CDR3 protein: CASSVAQGTTEAFF. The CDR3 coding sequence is TGTGCCAGCAGCGTAGCGCAGGGCACCACTGAAGCTTTCTTT.

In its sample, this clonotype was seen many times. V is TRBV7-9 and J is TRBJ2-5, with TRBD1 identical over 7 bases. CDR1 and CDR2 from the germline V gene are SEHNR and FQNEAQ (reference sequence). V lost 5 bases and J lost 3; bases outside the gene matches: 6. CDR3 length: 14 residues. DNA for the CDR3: TGTGCCAGCAGCGCCTCGACAGGGAAAGAGACCCAGTACTTC. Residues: CASSASTGKETQYF. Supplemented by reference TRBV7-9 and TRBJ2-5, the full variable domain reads DTGVSQNPRHKITKRGQNVTFRCDPISEHNRLYWYRQTLGQGPEFLTYFQNEAQLEKSRLLSDRFSAERPKGSFSTLEIQRTEQGDSAMYLCASSASTGKETQYFGPGTRLLVL.

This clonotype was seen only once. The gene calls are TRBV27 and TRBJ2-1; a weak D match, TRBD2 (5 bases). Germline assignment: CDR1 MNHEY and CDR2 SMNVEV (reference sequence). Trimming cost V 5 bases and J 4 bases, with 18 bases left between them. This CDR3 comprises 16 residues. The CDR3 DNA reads TGTGCCAGCAGTCTCCCACAGCGGCCGAGGTACAATGAGCAGTTCTTC. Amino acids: CASSLPQRPRYNEQFF.

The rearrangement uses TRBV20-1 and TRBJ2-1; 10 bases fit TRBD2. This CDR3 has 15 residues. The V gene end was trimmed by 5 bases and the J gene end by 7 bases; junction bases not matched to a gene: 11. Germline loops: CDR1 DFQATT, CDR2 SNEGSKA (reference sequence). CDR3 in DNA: TGCAGTGCTCACACCGGGACTAGCGCCACTAATGAGCAGTTCTTC. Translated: CSAHTGTSATNEQFF.

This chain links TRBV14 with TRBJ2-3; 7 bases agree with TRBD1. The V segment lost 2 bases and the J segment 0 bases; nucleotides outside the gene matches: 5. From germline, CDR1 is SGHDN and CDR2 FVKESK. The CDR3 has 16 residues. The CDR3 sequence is CASSQPTGASTDTQYF. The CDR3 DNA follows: TGTGCCAGCAGCCAACCCACAGGGGCGAGCACAGATACGCAGTATTTT.

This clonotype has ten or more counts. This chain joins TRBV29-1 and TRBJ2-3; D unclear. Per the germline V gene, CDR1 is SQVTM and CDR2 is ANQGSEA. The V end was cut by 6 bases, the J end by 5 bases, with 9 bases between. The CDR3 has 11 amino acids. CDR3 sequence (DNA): TGCAGCGTAATGTTGGTAGATACGCAGTATTTT. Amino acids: CSVMLVDTQYF.